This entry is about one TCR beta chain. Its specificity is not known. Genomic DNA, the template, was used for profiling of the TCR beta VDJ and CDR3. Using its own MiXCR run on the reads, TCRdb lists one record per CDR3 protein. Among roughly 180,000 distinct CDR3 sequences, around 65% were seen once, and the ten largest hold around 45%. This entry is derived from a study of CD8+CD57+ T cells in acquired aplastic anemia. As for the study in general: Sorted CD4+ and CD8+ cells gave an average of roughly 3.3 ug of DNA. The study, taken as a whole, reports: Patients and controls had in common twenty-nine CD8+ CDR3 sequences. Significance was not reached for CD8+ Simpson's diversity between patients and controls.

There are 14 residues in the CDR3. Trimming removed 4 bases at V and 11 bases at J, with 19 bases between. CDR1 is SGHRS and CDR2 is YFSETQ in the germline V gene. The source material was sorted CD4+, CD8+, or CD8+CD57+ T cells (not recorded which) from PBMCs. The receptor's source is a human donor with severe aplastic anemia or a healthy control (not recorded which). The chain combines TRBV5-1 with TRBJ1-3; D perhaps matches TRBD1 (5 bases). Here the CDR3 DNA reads TGCGCCAGCAGCGAGTCAGGACAAAGGGTCCCCATATATTTT. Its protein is CASSESGQRVPIYF.